This T cell receptor beta chain was identified in a study of Graves' ophthalmopathy and Graves' hyperthyroidism (dated by TCRdb to the late 2010s). Describing the broader study: Peripheral blood was collected at initial diagnosis, prior to any treatment. Following sample collection, hyperthyroidism patients were given methimazole at a starting dose of 30 mg daily, and ophthalmopathy patients were given high-dose intravenous methylprednisolone. TCR beta repertoire signatures were used to distinguish Graves' ophthalmopathy from Graves' hyperthyroidism and to predict progression to ophthalmopathy. To explore V-J signatures distinguishing ophthalmopathy from hyperthyroidism, a discovery set of around 100 patients (fewer than 45 ophthalmopathy, 55 to 60 stable hyperthyroidism) was enrolled. T-cell repertoires of thyroid tissue and blood were compared in six hyperthyroidism patients. For independent validation, a separate cohort was made up of 18 to 20 hyperthyroidism patients plus 17 patients who later progressed from hyperthyroidism to ophthalmopathy. In total, 135 blood samples were TCR-sequenced: around 42 ophthalmopathy, approximately 80 hyperthyroidism and approximately 17 hyperthyroidism-to-ophthalmopathy patients. Summary of the overall study and its limitations: No statistical method was used to set the sample size in advance, and the investigators knew which group each participant was assigned to. The 13-signature model separated ophthalmopathy from stable hyperthyroidism with around 90% sensitivity and almost 84% specificity in cross-validation, and 80%/75% in the test set. Most expanded thyroid clonotypes with a frequency above 0.001 also appeared in blood, which suggests that blood repertoires may reflect the immune response in the thyroid. In validation, the model predicted ophthalmopathy progression with about 71% sensitivity and about 77% specificity; some 13 predicted patients were CT-confirmed with GO in a median of approximately six months.

The ophthalmopathy patients had moderately to severely active disease, with a Clinical Activity Score of 3 or higher, a NOSPECS grade of 4 or higher, and a disease duration of less than 3 months. Patients with other autoimmune diseases, uncontrolled infections, pregnancy or lactation were excluded. Diagnosis was based on clinical symptoms, serum thyroxine, TRAb, thyroid ultrasound and orbital computed tomography. Using Ficoll-Paque density gradient centrifugation, PBMCs were isolated from roughly 9.2 ml of fresh peripheral blood. Total RNA was extracted using Trizol reagent, and RNA quality was checked on an Agilent 2100 Bioanalyzer. Via the germline V gene (reference sequence), CDR1 is LNHDA and CDR2 SQIVND. The CDR3 goes from the cysteine to the phenylalanine over 13 residues. The entry retains the CDR3 DNA only, 39 bases that are in frame from base 1. Clipping removes 8 bases from V and 7 bases from J, with 9 as the unmatched junction base count.

TCR beta CDR3 regions were amplified from RNA transcripts for repertoire sequencing. The first round of RT-PCR was done with HTBI primers and the Qiagen OneStep RT-PCR kit, and was followed by a second round of multiplex PCR, then size selection and purification. The libraries underwent paired-end sequencing with 100 bp reads on an Illumina HiSeq2000. On the authors' methods: Reads were processed with SOAPnuke, discarding reads with adapters, uncalled bases, mean Phred below 15, or no exact constant-primer or identifier match. COPE v1.2.5 was used to merge the high-quality paired reads. Each unique nucleotide sequence was defined as a clonotype, and clonotypes were aligned to IMGT TRB V, D and J references with MiTCR v1.1. The analysis was limited to V-J combinations with a frequency above 0.0001, which together covered 99% to 99.2% of the repertoires. For each V-J combination, a TCR clonal expansion and chaos score was defined as the ratio of F50 clonal expansion to chaos observed in the TCRdist matrix. Welch's t-statistics and random forest were used to narrow the features down to over ten V-J combinations, which were then fed into a naive Bayes classifier. The Morisita-Horn index was used to measure how similar the thyroid and blood repertoires were. Starting from the raw public reads, TCRdb applied fastp trimming at Q25, assembled clones with MiXCR and retained in-frame beta chains. Rows are unified per CDR3 protein, each entry keeping the most common DNA and genes. These V and J calls rely on TCRdb rather than the paper's analysis. The sample contains approximately 640,000 distinct CDR3 sequences, over 40% of them found a single time. The ten largest clones take up over 2.5% of the sample.

This clonotype was detected a few times. Its antigen specificity is not known. No per-base quality is available; no much larger clone lies one base away. The chain is assembled from TRBV19 and TRBJ1-1; 8 bases in the junction line up with TRBD1. The clonotype was recovered from an adult man with Graves' ophthalmopathy. What was sequenced was peripheral blood. The nucleotide sequence is TGTGCCAGTCGTGGACAGGGAGCTAATGAAGCTTTCTTT. Translated, it reads CASRGQGANEAFF.